This TCR beta chain was retrieved from a study of regulatory T cells in long-lasting Graves disease. Building of the TCR beta libraries involved iRepertoire HTBI primers and Arm-PCR of CDR3 regions. TCRdb reprocessed the multiplex PCR reads via MiXCR and lists one record per CDR3 protein. This sample has 500,000 to 700,000 distinct CDR3 sequences, with approximately 15% found just once. The CDR3 is made up of 13 amino acids. From germline, CDR1 is SGHAT and CDR2 FQNNGV. Trimming pared 3 bases from V and 0 bases from J, leaving 3 bases between. The sample's time point: newly diagnosed GD, antithyroid drugs for less than 3 months. RNA extracted from PBMCs served as the sequencing template. These data are also associated with another study on T cells in Graves' hyperthyroidism and ophthalmopathy. This second study says: The study used the HTBI primer set for a first-round RT-PCR of the TCR CDR3.

V and J are TRBV11-2 and TRBJ2-4; D unresolved. The receptor was isolated from a woman aged 30 to 39 with Graves disease. This specimen consisted of peripheral blood mononuclear cells (PBMCs), obtained at new diagnosis, from a patient treated with antithyroid drugs. The CDR3 DNA reads TGTGCCAGCAGCTTTGTAGCCAAAAACATTCAGTACTTC. It is translated as CASSFVAKNIQYF. Together with reference TRBV11-2 and TRBJ2-4, the CDR3 gives the full variable domain: EAGVAQSPRYKIIEKRQSVAFWCNPISGHATLYWYQQILGQGPKLLIQFQNNGVVDDSQLPKDRFSAERLKGVDSTLKIQPAKLEDSAVYLCASSFVAKNIQYFGAGTRLSVL.